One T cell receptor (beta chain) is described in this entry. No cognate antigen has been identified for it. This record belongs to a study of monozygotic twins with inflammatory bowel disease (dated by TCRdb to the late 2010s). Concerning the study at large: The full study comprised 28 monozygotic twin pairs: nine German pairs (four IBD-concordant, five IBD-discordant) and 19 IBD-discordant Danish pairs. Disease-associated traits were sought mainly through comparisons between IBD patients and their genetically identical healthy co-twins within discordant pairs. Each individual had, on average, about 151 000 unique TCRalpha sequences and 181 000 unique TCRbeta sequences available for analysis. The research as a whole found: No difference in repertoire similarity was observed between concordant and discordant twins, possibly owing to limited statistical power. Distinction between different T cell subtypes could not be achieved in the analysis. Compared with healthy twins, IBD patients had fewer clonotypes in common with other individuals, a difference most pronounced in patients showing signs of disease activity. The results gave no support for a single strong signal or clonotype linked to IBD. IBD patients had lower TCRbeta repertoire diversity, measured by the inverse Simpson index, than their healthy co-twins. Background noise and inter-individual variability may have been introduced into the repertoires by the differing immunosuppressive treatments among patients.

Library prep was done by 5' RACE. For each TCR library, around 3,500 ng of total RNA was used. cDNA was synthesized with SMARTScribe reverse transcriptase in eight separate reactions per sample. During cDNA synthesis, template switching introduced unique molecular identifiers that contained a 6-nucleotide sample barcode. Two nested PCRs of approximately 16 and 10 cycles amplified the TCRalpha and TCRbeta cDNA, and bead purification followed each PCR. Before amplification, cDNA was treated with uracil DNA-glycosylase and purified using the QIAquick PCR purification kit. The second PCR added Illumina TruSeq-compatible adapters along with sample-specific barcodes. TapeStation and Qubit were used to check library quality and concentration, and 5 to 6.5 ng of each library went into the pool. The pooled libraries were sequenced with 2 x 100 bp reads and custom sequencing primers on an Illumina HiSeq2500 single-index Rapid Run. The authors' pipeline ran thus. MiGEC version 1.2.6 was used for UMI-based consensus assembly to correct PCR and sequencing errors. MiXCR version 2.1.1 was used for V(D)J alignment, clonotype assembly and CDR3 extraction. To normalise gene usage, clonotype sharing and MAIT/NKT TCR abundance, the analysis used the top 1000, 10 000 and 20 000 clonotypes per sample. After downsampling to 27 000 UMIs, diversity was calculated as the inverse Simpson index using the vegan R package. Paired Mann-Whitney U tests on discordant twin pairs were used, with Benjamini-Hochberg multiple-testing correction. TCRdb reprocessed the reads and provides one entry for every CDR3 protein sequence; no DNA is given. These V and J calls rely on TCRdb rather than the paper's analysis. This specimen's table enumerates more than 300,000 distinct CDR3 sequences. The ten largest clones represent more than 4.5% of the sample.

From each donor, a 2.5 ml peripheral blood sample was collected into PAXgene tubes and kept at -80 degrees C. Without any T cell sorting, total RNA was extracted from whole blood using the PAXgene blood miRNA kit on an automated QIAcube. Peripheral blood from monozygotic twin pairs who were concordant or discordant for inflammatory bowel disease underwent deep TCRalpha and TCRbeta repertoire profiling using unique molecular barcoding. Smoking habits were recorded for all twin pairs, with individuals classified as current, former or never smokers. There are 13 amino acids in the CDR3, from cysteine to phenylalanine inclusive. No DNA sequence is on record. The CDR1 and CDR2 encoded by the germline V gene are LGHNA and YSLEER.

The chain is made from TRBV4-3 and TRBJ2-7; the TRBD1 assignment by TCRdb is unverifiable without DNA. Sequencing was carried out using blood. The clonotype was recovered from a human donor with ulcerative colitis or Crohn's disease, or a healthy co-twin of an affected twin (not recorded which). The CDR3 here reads CASSQLMGGEQYF.